The clone carrying this T cell receptor beta chain was recorded many times. Its antigen is still unknown. V was clipped by 4 bases and J by 0 bases; unmatched bases: 2. The CDR3 has 15 residues. Germline lookup yields CDR1 ENHRY and CDR2 SYGVKD. There were 1 million CD4+ or CD8+ T cells used in the sorted libraries. TCRdb analysed the 5' RACE reads with MiXCR anew, one entry per CDR3 protein. The table records roughly 52,000 distinct CDR3 sequences, over 3.5% of them present only once. The record originates from a study of neurological immune-mediated disorders. Study-wide points: One related-CDR3 cluster, identified by phylogenetic grouping, held the repertoires of 18 of 34 multiple sclerosis patients and was a possible signature. The multiple sclerosis repertoire cluster was not associated with any clinical or MRI feature.

The chain is built from TRBV10-3 and TRBJ2-7; 11 bases agree with TRBD1. Source material: CD4+ T cells from blood. The origin of this receptor is a woman between 40 and 50 years old with multiple sclerosis. The CDR3 sequence is CAISGGQGVSYEQYF. For the CDR3, the DNA is TGTGCCATCAGTGGGGGACAGGGGGTCTCCTACGAGCAGTACTTC.